The text below deals with one T cell receptor (beta chain). Its specificity is not known. The data originate from a study of cytomegalovirus exposure and HLA in healthy donors. The wider study: Earlier sequencing of 200 million or so T cells yielded 100 million to 140 million unique TCR beta sequences. Broader study findings: An observed cluster of highly shared sequence variants was recorded as a likely sequencing artifact.

The CDR3 length is 19 residues. CDR1 and CDR2 (germline): LGHNA, YNFKEQ. J lost 2 bases, V lost 4 bases, and 15 bases had no gene match. The PCR employed 60 Vbeta primers together with 13 Jbeta primers. The protocol was immunoSEQ multiplex PCR, while the TCRdb copy is restricted to in-frame clones and leaves out a portion. The sample includes about 150,000 clones, around four fifths of them seen just once. Sequenced: PBMCs. The chain combines TRBV4-2 with TRBJ2-5; TRBD2 matches 11 bases. This sequence originates from a boy between 2 and 10 years old in good health and CMV-seronegative. The CDR3 coding sequence is TGTGCCAGCAGCCCACGAGGGACTAGCGGATTCAAAAAACAAGAGACCCAGTACTTC. This translates into CASSPRGTSGFKKQETQYF.